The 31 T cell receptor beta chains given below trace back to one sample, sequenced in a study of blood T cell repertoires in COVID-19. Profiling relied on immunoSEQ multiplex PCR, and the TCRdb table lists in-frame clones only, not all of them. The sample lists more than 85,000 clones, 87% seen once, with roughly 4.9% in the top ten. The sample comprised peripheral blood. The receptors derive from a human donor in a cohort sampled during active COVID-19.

Written as DNA, the CDR3 is TGTGCCAGCAGTGAGTGGAAACTAGCGGGAGCCTACGAGCAGTACTTC. Translated, it gives CASSEWKLAGAYEQYF. The chain carries TRBV6-1 and TRBJ2-7; TRBD2 matches at 11 bases. V lost 3 bases to trimming and J lost 2 bases; unmatched junction nucleotides: 6. The germline CDR1 and CDR2 sequences are MNHNS and SASEGT. This CDR3 region has 16 residues.

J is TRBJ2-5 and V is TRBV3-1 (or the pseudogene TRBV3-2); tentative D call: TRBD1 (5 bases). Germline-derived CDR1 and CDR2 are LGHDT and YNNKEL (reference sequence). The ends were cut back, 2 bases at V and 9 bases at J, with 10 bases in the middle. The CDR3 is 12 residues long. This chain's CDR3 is CASSQQGRAQYF. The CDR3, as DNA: TGTGCCAGCAGCCAACAGGGCCGTGCCCAGTACTTC.

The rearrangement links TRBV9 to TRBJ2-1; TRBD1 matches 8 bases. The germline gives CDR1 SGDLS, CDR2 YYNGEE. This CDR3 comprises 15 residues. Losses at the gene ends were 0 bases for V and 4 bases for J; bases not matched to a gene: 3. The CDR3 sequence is CASSVDGQGYNEQFF. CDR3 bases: TGTGCCAGCAGCGTAGACGGACAGGGATACAATGAGCAGTTCTTC.

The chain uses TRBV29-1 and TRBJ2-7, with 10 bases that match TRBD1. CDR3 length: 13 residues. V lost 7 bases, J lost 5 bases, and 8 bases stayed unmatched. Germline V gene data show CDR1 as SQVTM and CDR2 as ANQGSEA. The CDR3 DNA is TGCAGCGCCCTCGGGACAGGGGTCAACGAGCAGTACTTC. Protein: CSALGTGVNEQYF.

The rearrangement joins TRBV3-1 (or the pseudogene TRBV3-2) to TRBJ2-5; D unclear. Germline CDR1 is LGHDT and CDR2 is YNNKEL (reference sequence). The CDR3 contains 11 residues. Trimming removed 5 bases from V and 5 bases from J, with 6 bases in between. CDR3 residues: CASSYRETQYF. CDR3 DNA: TGTGCCAGCAGCTATCGGGAGACCCAGTACTTC.

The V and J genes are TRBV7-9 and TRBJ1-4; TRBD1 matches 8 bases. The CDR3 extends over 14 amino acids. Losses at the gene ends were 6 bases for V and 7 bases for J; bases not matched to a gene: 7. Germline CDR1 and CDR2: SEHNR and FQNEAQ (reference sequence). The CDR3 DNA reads TGTGCCAGCAGTCCCGGACAGGGCGGTGAAAAACTGTTTTTT. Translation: CASSPGQGGEKLFF.

The CDR3, as DNA: TGTGCCAGCAGCTTCGGGACTAGCGCAGATACGCAGTATTTT. Residues: CASSFGTSADTQYF. The chain recombines TRBV5-6 with TRBJ2-3; 10 positions agree with TRBD2. The CDR3 spans 14 residues. The V segment lost 2 bases and the J segment 4 bases; nucleotides outside the gene matches: 1. Germline CDR1 reads SGHDT; CDR2 reads YYEEEE.

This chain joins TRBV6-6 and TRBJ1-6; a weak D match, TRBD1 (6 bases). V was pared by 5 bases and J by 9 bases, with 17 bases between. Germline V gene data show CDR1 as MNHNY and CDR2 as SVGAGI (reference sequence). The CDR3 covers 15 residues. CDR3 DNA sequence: TGTGCCAGCAGTACTCAGGGGAAGTTGGGTTCACCCCTCCACTTT. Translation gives CASSTQGKLGSPLHF.

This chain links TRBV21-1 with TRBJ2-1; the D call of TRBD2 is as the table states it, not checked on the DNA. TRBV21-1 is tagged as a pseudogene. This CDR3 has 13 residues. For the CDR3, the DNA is TGTGCCAGCAGCAAAGGACTAGCCAATGAGCAGTTCTTC. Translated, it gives CASSKGLANEQFF.

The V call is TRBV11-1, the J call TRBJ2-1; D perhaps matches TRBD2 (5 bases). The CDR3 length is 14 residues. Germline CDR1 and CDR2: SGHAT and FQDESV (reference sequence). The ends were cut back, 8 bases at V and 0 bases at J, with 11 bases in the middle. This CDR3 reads CASGRGSSYNEQFF. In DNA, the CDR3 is TGTGCCAGCGGTCGGGGTAGCTCCTACAATGAGCAGTTCTTC.

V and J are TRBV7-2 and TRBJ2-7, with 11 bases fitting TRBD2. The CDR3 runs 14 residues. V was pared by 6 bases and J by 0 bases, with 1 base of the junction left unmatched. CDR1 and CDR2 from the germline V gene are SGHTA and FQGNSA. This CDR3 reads CASRLAGVSYEQYF. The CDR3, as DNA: TGTGCCAGCAGACTAGCGGGAGTCTCCTACGAGCAGTACTTC.

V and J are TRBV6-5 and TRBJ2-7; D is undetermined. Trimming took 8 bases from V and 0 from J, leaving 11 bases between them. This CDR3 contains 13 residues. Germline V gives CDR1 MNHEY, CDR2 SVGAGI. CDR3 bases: TGTGCCAGCCTATATCAAAACTCCTACGAGCAGTACTTC. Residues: CASLYQNSYEQYF.

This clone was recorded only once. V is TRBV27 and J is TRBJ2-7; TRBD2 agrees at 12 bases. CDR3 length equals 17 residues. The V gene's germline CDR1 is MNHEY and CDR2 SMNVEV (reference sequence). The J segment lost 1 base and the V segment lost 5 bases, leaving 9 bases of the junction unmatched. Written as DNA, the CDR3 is TGTGCCAGCAGTCTAAAATCGACTAGCGGGAGTTCCTACGAGCAGTACTTC. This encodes CASSLKSTSGSSYEQYF.

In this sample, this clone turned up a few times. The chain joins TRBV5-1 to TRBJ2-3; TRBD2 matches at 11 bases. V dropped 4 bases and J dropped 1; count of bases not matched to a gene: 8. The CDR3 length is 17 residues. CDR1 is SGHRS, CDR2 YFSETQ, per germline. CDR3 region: CASSPELAGVGTDTQYF. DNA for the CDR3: TGCGCCAGCAGCCCAGAACTAGCGGGGGTGGGCACAGATACGCAGTATTTT.

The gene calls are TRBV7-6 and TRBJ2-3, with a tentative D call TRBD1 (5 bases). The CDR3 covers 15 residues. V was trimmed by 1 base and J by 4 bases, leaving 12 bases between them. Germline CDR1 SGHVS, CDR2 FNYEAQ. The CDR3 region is CASSLGWGPADTQYF. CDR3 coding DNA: TGTGCCAGCAGCTTAGGTTGGGGCCCGGCAGATACGCAGTATTTT.

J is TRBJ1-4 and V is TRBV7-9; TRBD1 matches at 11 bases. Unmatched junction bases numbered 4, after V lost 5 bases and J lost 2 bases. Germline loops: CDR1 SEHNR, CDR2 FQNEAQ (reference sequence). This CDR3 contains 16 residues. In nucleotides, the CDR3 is TGTGCCAGCAGCGCCGGACAGGGGGCGACTAATGAAAAACTGTTTTTT. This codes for CASSAGQGATNEKLFF. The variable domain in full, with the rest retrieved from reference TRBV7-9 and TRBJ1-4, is DTGVSQNPRHKITKRGQNVTFRCDPISEHNRLYWYRQTLGQGPEFLTYFQNEAQLEKSRLLSDRFSAERPKGSFSTLEIQRTEQGDSAMYLCASSAGQGATNEKLFFGSGTQLSVL.

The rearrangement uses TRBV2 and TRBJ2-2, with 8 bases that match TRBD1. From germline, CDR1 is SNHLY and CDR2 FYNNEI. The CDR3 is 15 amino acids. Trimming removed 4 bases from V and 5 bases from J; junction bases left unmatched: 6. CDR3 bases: TGTGCCAGCAGTGGGGACAGGAGGGGAACCGGGGAGCTGTTTTTT. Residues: CASSGDRRGTGELFF.

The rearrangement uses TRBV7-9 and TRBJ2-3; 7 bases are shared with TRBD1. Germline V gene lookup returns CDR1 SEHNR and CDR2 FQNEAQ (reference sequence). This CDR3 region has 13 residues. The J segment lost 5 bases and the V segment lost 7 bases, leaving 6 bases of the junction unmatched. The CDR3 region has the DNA TGTGCCAGCAACAAGGGGGCGAGAGATACGCAGTATTTT. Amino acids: CASNKGARDTQYF.

The CDR3 DNA sequence: TGTGCCAGCACCCCGGGTAAGGAAGCTTTCTTT. This encodes CASTPGKEAFF. V usage is TRBV6-5 and J usage is TRBJ1-1, with unresolved D. The V and J ends lost 7 bases and 8 bases respectively, with 11 bases between them. The length of the CDR3 is 11 residues. The germline CDR1 and CDR2 sequences are MNHEY and SVGAGI.

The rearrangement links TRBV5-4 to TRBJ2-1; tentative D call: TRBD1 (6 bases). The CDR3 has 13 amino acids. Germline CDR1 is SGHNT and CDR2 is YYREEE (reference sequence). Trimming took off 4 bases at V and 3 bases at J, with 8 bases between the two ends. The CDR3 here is CASSTDSYNEQFF. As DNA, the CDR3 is TGTGCCAGCAGCACGGACAGCTACAATGAGCAGTTCTTC.

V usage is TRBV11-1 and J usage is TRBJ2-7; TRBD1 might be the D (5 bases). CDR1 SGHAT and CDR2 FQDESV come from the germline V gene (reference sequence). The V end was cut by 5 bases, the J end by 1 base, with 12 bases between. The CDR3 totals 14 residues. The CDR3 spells CASSLGDSSYEQYF. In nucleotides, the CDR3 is TGTGCCAGCAGCCTAGGCGACAGTTCCTACGAGCAGTACTTC.

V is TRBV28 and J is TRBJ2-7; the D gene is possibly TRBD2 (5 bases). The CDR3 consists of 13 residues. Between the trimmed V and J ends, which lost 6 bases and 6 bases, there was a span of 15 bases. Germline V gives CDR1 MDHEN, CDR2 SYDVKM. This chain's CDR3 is CASREDHPGEQYF. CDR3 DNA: TGTGCCAGCAGGGAGGACCACCCTGGCGAGCAGTACTTC.

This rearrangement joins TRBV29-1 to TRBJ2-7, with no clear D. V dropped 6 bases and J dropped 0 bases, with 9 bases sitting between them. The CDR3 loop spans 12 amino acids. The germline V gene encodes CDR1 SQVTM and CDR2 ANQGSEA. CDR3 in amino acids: CSVWAFSYEQYF. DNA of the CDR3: TGCAGCGTATGGGCGTTCTCCTACGAGCAGTACTTC.

The CDR3 sequence: CAWSAGTDYEQYF. The CDR3 coding sequence is TGTGCCTGGAGTGCCGGGACAGACTACGAGCAGTACTTC. The genes are TRBV30 and TRBJ2-7; 7 positions agree with TRBD1. The CDR3 has 13 amino acids. J gave up 3 bases and V 1 base, and 3 bases lay outside the gene matches. CDR1 and CDR2 (germline): GTSNPN, SVGIG (reference sequence). Complete variable domain (other parts from reference TRBV30 and TRBJ2-7): SQTIHQWPATLVQPVGSPLSLECTVEGTSNPNLYWYRQAAGRGLQLLFYSVGIGQISSEVPQNLSASRPQDRQFILSSKKLLLSDSGFYLCAWSAGTDYEQYFGPGTRLTVT.

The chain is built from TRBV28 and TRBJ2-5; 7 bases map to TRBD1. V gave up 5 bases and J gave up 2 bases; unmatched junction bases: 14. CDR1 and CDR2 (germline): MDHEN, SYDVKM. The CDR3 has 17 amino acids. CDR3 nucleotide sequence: TGTGCCAGCAGTCTCCAACGGGACAGTTTTACTCAAGAGACCCAGTACTTC. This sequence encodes CASSLQRDSFTQETQYF.

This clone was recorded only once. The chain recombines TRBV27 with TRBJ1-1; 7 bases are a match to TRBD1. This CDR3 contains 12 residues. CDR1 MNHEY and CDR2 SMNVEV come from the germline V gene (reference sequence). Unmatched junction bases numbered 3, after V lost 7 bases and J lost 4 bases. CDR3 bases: TGTGCCAGCAAGACAGGGTCCACTGAAGCTTTCTTT. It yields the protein CASKTGSTEAFF.

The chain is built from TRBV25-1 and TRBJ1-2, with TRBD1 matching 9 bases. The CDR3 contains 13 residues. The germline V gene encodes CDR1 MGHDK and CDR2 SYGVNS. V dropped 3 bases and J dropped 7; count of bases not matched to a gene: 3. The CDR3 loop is CASSEGDRVGYTF. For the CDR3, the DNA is TGTGCCAGCAGTGAGGGGGACAGGGTTGGCTACACCTTC.

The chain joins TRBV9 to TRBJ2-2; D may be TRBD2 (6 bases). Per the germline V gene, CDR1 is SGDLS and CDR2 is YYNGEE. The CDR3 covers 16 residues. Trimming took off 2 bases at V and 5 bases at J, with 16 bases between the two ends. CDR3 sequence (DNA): TGTGCCAGCAGCGTGGGGGGTGGTATGGGGACCGGGGAGCTGTTTTTT. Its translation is CASSVGGGMGTGELFF.

The CDR3 bases are TGCGCCAGCCCTCTGATAGAGGCCTACGAGCAGTACTTC. This translates into CASPLIEAYEQYF. This chain uses TRBV10-2 with TRBJ2-7; D is unclear. Germline loops: CDR1 WSHSY, CDR2 SAAADI. The CDR3 consists of 13 residues. V was clipped by 8 bases and J by 2 bases, with 13 bases between them.

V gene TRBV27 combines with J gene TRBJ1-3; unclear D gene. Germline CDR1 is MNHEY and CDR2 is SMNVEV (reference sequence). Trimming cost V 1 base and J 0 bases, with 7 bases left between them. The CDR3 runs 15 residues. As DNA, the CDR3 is TGTGCCAGCAGTTTATTCCCCCGCTCTGGAAACACCATATATTTT. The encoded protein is CASSLFPRSGNTIYF.

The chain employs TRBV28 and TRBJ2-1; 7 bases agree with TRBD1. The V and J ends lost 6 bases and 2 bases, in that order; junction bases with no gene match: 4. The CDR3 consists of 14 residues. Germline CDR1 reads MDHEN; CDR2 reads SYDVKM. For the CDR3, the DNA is TGTGCCAGCAGACCCGGACAGGCCTACAATGAGCAGTTCTTC. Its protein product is CASRPGQAYNEQFF.